This TCR beta chain was obtained from a study of beta chain features in type 1 diabetes. Study outcomes and limitations: A moderate, significant TCRB CDR3 shortening appeared in type 1 diabetes across four CD4+ subsets. PCR, the amplification step, might favor shorter templates, equally in patients and controls.

This clone was observed at least ten times. Its antigen is undetermined. Investigators reverse transcribed all isolated RNA, so they sequenced expressed TCRB transcripts. Assay: immunoSEQ multiplex PCR; the TCRdb copy retains only in-frame clones and omits some. This table holds 130,000 or so clones, around a sixth found once. CDR3 length: 13 amino acids. Germline V gene sequence: CDR1 MGHDK, CDR2 SYGVNS. The germline V and J ends were trimmed by 11 bases and 1 base, with 14 bases remaining between them. Sample: central memory CD4+ T cells from blood. This chain uses TRBV25-1 with TRBJ1-1; D call uncertain. The receptor's source is a man aged 18 to 30 with type 1 diabetes. CDR3 DNA: TGTGCCGCAGGCGGGAGAAGGAACACTGAAGCTTTCTTT. Translated: CAAGGRRNTEAFF.